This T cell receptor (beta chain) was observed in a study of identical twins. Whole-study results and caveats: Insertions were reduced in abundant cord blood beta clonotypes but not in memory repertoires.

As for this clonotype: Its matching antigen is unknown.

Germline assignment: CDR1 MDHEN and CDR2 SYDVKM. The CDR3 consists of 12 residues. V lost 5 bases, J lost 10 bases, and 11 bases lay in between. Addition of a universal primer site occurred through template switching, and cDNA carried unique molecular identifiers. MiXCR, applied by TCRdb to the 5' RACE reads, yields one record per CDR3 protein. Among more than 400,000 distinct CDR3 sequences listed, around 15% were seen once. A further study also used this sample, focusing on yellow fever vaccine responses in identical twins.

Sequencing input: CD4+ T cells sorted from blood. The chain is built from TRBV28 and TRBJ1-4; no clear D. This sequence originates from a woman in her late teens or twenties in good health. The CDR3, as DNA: TGTGCCAGCAGTGTCGCGGCAGGAAAACTGTTTTTT. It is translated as CASSVAAGKLFF. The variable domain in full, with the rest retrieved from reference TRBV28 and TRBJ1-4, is DVKVTQSSRYLVKRTGEKVFLECVQDMDHENMFWYRQDPGLGLRLIYFSYDVKMKEKGDIPEGYSVSREKKERFSLILESASTNQTSMYLCASSVAAGKLFFGSGTQLSVL.